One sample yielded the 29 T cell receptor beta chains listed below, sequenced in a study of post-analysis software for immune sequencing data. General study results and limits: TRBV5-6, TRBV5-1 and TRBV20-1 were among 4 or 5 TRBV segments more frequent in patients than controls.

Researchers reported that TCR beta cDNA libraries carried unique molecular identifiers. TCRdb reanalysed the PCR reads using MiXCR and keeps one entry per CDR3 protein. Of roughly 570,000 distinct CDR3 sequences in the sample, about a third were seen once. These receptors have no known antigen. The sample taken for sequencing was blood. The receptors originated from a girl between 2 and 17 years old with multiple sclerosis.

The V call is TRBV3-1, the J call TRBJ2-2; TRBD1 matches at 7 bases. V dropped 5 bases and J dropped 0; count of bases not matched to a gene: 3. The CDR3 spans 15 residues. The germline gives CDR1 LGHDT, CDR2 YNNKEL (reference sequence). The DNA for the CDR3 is TGTGCCAGCAGCACAGGGGATCCGAACACCGGGGAGCTGTTTTTT. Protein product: CASSTGDPNTGELFF.

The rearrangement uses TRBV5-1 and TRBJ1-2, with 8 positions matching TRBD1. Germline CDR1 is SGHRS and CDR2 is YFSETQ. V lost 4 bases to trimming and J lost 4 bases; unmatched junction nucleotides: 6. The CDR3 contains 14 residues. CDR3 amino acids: CASSRNGQGYGYTF. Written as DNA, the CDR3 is TGCGCCAGCAGCAGAAACGGACAGGGCTATGGCTACACCTTC.

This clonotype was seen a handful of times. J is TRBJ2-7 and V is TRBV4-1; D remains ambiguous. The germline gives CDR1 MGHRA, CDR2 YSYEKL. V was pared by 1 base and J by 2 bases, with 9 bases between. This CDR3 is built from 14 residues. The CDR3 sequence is CASSQAEIAYEQYF. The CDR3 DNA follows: TGCGCCAGCAGCCAAGCAGAGATAGCCTACGAGCAGTACTTC.

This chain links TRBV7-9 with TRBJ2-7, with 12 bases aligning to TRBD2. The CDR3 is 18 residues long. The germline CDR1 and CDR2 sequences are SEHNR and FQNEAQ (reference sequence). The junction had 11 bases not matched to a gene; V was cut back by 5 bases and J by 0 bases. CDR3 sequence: CASSPWPGLAGSSYEQYF. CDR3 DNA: TGTGCCAGCAGCCCGTGGCCCGGACTAGCGGGGAGCTCCTACGAGCAGTACTTC. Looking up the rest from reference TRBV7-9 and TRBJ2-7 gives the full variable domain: DTGVSQNPRHKITKRGQNVTFRCDPISEHNRLYWYRQTLGQGPEFLTYFQNEAQLEKSRLLSDRFSAERPKGSFSTLEIQRTEQGDSAMYLCASSPWPGLAGSSYEQYFGPGTRLTVT.

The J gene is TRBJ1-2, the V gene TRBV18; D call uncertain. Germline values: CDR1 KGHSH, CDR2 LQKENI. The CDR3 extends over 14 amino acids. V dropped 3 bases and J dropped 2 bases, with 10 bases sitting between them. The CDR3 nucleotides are TGTGCCAGCTCACCTACCACAAACAACTATGGCTACACCTTC. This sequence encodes CASSPTTNNYGYTF.

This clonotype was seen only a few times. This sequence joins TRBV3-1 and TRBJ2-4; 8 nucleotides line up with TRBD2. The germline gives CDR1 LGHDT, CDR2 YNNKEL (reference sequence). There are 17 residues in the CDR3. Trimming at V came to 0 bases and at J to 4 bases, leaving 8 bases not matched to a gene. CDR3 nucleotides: TGTGCCAGCAGCCAAGAACTTCGTGGACTAGCAAAAAACATTCAGTACTTC. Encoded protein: CASSQELRGLAKNIQYF.

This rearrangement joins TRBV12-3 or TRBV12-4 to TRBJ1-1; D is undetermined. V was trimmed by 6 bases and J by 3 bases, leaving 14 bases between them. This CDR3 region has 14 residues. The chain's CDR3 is CASSPGYGYTEAFF. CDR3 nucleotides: TGTGCCAGCAGCCCCGGGTATGGGTACACTGAAGCTTTCTTT.

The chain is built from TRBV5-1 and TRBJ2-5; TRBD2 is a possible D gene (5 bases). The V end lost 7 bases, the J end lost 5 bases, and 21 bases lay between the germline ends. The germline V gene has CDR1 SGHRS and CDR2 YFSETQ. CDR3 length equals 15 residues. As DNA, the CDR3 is TGCGCCAGCCAAGAACCCACGGGGATTAGGGAGACCCAGTACTTC. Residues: CASQEPTGIRETQYF. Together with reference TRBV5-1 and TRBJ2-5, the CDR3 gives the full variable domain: KAGVTQTPRYLIKTRGQQVTLSCSPISGHRSVSWYQQTPGQGLQFLFEYFSETQRNKGNFPGRFSGRQFSNSRSEMNVSTLELGDSALYLCASQEPTGIRETQYFGPGTRLLVL.

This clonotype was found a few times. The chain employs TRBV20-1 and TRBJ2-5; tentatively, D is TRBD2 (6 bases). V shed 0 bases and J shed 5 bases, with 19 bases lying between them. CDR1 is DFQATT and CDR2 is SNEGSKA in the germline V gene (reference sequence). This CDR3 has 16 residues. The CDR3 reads CSARDRRRRETETQYF. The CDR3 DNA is TGCAGTGCTAGAGATCGCCGCAGGAGGGAGACGGAGACCCAGTACTTC.

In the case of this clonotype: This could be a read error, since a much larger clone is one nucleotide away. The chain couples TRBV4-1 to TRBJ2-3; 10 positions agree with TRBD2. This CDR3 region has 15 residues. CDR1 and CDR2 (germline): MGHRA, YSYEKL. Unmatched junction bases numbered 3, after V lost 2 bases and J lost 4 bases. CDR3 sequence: CASSQPSGGADTQYF. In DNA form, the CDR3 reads TGCGCCAGCAGCCAACCTAGCGGGGGAGCAGATACGCAGTATTTT.

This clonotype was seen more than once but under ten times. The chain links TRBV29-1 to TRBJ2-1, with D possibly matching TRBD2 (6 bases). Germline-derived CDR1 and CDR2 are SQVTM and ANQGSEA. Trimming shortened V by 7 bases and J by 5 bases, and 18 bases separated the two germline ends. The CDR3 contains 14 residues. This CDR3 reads CSAGAAGDNNEQFF. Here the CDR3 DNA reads TGCAGCGCCGGGGCAGCGGGTGATAACAATGAGCAGTTCTTC.

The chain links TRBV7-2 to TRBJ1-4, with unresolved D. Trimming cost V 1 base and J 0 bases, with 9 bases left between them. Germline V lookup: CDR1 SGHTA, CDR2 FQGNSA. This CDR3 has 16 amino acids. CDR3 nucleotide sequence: TGTGCCAGCAGCTTAGAGGCGGGTGCAACTAATGAAAAACTGTTTTTT. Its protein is CASSLEAGATNEKLFF.

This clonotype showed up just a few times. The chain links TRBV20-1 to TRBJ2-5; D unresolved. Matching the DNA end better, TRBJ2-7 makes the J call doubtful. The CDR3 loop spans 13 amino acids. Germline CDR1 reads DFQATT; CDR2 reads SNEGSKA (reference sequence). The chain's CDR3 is CSASTPESDEQYF. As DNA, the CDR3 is TGCAGTGCTAGCACTCCAGAGTCGGACGAGCAGTACTTC.

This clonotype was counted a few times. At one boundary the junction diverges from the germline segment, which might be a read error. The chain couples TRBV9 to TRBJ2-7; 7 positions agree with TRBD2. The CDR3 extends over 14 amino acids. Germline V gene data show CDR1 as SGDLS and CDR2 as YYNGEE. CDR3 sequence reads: CASSVRGDSFEQYF. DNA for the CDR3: TGTGCCAGCAGCGTTCGGGGGGACTCCTTCGAGCAGTACTTC.

CDR3 nucleotide sequence: TGTGCCAGCAGCTTATCTTCGGCGGGGGGGGGCACAGATACGCAGTATTTT. This sequence encodes CASSLSSAGGGTDTQYF. The chain is built from TRBV7-2 and TRBJ2-3; 9 bases align to TRBD2. Germline CDR1 is SGHTA and CDR2 is FQGNSA. This CDR3 spans 17 amino acids. After removal of 2 bases from V and 1 base from J, the junction contained 7 bases not matched to a gene.

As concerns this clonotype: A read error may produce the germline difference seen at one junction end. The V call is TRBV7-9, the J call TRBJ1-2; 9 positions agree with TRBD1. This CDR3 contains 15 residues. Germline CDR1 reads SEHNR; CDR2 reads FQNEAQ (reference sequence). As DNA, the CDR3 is TGTGCCAGCAGCCCAGATCCGGACAGGGGCTATGGCTGCACCTTC. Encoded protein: CASSPDPDRGYGCTF.

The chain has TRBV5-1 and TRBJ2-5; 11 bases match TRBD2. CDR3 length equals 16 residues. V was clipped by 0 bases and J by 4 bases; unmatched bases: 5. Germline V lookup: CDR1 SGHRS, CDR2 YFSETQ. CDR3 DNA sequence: TGCGCCAGCAGCTTGGCACTAGCGGGAGTTCCAGAGACCCAGTACTTC. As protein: CASSLALAGVPETQYF.

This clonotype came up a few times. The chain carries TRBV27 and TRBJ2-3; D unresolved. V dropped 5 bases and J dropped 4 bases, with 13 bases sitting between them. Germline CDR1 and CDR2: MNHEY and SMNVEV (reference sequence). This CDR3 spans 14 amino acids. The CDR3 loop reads CASSRQKIPDTQYF. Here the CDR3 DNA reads TGTGCCAGCAGTAGACAAAAAATTCCAGATACGCAGTATTTT.

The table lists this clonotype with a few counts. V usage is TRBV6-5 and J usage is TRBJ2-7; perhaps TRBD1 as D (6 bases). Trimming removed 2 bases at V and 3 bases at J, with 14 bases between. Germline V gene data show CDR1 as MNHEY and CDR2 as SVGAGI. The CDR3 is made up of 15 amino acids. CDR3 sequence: CASSYVNRAGYEQYF. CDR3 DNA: TGTGCCAGCAGTTACGTCAACAGGGCAGGCTACGAGCAGTACTTC.

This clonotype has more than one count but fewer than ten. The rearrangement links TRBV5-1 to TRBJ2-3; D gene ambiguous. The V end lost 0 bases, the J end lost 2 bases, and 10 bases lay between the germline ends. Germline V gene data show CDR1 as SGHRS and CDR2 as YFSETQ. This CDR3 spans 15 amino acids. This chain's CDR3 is CASSLDRSPTDTQYF. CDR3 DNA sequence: TGCGCCAGCAGCTTGGATAGGAGCCCCACAGATACGCAGTATTTT.

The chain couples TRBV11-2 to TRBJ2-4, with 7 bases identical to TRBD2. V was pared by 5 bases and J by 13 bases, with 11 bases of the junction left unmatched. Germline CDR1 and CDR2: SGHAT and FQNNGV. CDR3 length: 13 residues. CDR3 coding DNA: TGTGCCAGCAGCCGGGACTACGTGGAGGAGCAGTACTTC. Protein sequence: CASSRDYVEEQYF.

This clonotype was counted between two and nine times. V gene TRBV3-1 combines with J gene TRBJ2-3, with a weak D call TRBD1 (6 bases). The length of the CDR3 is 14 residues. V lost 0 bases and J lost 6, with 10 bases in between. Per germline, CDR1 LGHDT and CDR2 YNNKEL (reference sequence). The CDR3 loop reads CASSQDRGRDTQYF. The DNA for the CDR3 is TGTGCCAGCAGCCAAGACAGGGGCAGGGATACGCAGTATTTT.

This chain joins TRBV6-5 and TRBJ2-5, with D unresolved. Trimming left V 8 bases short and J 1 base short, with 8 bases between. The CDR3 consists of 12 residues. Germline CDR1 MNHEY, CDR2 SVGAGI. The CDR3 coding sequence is TGTGCCAGCTTTTCTCTCCAAGAGACCCAGTACTTC. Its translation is CASFSLQETQYF.

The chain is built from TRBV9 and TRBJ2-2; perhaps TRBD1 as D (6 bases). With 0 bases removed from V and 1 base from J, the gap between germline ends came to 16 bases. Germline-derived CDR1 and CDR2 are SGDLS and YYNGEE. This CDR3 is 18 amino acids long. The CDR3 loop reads CASSVAPAGAGNTGELFF. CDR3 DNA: TGTGCCAGCAGCGTAGCTCCGGCAGGGGCCGGGAACACCGGGGAGCTGTTTTTT.

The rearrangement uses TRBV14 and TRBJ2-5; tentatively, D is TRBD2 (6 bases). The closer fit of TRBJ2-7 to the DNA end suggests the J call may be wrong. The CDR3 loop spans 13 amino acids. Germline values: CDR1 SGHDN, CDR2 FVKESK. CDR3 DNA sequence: TGTGCCAGCAGCCGAGGAGGGGTTCGCGAGCAGTACTTC. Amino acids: CASSRGGVREQYF.

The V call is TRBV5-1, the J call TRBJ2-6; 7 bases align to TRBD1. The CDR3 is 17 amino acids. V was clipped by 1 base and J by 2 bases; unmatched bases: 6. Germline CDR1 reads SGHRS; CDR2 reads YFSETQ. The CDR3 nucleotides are TGCGCCAGCAGCTTGCGACAGGGCAGCCCTGGGGCCAACGTCCTGACTTTC. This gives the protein CASSLRQGSPGANVLTF.

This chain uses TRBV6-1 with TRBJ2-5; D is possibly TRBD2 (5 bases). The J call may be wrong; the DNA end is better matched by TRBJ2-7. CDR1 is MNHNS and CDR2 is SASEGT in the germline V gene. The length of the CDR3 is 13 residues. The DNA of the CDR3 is TGTGCCAGCAGTGGAGGGCGGACCTACGAGCAGTACTTC. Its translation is CASSGGRTYEQYF.

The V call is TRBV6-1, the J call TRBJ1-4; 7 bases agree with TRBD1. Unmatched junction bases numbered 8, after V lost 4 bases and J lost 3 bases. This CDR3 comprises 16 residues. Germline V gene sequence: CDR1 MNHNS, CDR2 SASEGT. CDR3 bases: TGTGCCAGCAGTGTCAACAGGGGAGGGTCTAATGAAAAACTGTTTTTT. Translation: CASSVNRGGSNEKLFF.

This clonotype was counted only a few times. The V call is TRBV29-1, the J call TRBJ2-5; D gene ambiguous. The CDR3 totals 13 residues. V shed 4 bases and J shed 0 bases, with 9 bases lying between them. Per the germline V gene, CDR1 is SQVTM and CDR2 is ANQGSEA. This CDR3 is CSVVIWDQETQYF. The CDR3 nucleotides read TGCAGCGTTGTCATCTGGGACCAAGAGACCCAGTACTTC.